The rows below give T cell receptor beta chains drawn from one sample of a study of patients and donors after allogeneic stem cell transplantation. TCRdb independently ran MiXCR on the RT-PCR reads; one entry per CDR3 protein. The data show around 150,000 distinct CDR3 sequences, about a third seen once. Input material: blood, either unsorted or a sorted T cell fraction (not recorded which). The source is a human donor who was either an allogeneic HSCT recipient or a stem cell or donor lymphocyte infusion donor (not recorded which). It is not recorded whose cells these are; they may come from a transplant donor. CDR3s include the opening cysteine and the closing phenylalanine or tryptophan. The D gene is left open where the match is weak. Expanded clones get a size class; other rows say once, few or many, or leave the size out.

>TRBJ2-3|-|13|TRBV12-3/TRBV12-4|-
TGTGCCAGCAGGCCCACGGCCACAGATACGCAGTATTTT
CASRPTATDTQYF
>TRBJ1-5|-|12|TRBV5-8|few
TGTGCCAGCAGCCCGCGTCATCAGCCCCAGCATTTT
CASSPRHQPQHF
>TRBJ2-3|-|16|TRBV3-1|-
TGTGCCAGCAGCCAAGATCGTAGCCCCAGCACAGATACGCAGTATTTT
CASSQDRSPSTDTQYF
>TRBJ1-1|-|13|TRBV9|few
TGTGCCAGCAGCGATGCGGGGACCACTGAAGCTTTCTTT
CASSDAGTTEAFF
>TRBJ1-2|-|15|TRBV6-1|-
TGTGCCAGCAGTGCACTTGGGACAAGCACCTATGGCTACACCTTC
CASSALGTSTYGYTF
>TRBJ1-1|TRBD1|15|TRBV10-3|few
TGTGCCATCAGTAGACAGGGTCAAGGAGGCACTGAAGCTTTCTTT
CAISRQGQGGTEAFF
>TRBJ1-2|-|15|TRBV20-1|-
TGCAGTGCTAGAGCCCCCTACAGGGTCAACTATGGCTACACCTTC
CSARAPYRVNYGYTF
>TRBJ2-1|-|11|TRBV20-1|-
TGCAGTGCTAAGGACGGTTATGAGCAGTTCTTC
CSAKDGYEQFF
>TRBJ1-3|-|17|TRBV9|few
TGTGCCAGCAGCGTAGTGGGGACACGGGCGCCGGGAAACACCATATATTTT
CASSVVGTRAPGNTIYF
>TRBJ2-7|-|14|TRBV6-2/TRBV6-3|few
TGTGCCAGCAGTCACTCAGGAGGGACCTACGAGCAGTACTTC
CASSHSGGTYEQYF
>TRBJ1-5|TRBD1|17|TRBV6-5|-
TGTGCCAGCAGTTCCCTCCCCGGGACAGCTTCCAATCAGCCCCAGCATTTT
CASSSLPGTASNQPQHF
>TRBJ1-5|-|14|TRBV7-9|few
TGTGCCAGCAGCTTAGGATCTCGAGTTCAGCCCCAGCATTTT
CASSLGSRVQPQHF
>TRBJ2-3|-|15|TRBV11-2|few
TGTGCCAGCAGCCCCACCGGGGTTAGCACAGATACGCAGTATTTT
CASSPTGVSTDTQYF
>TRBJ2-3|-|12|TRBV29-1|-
TGCAGCGTTGTGAGCGGAGGGGATACGCAGTATTTT
CSVVSGGDTQYF
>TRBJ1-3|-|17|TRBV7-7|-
TGTGCTAGCAGCCGCGGACGGTCCAATTCCTCTGGAAACACCATATATTTT
CASSRGRSNSSGNTIYF
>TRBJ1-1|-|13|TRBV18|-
TGTGCCAGCTCACCCGGATCGGCGACTGAAGCTTTCTTT
CASSPGSATEAFF
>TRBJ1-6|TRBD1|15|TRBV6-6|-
TGTGCCAGCAGCCAGACAGGGGGCTATAATTCACCCCTCCACTTT
CASSQTGGYNSPLHF
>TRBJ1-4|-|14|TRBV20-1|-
TGCAGTGCCACCACGGGGACCCTGGGAGAAAAACTGTTTTTT
CSATTGTLGEKLFF
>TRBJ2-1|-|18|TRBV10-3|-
TGTGCCATCAGTGAAGACCCTACTCGCCCCCCCTACTACAATGAGCAGTTCTTC
CAISEDPTRPPYYNEQFF
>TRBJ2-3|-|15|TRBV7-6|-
TGTGCCAGCAGCTTAGAGGCGCTTAGGGCAGATACGCAGTATTTT
CASSLEALRADTQYF
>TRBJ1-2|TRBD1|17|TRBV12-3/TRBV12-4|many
TGTGCCAGCAGTTGGGGGCCAGGGACAGACCCTAACTATGGCTACACCTTC
CASSWGPGTDPNYGYTF
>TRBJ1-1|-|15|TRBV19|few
TGTGCCAGTAGTATAGATGGTCGACGGGACACTGAAGCTTTCTTT
CASSIDGRRDTEAFF
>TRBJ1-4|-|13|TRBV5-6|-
TGTGCCAGCAGCTTGGGTCCCAATGAAAAACTGTTTTTT
CASSLGPNEKLFF
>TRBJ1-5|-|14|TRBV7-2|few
TGTGCCAGCAGCTTATTACTGGTTGGCCAGCCCCAGCATTTT
CASSLLLVGQPQHF
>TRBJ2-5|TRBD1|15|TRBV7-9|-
TGTGCCAGCAGCCCTCGGACAGGGGGTCAAGAGACCCAGTACTTC
CASSPRTGGQETQYF
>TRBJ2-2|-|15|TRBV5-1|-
TGCGCCAGCAGCACGGGACTCACGAACACCGGGGAGCTGTTTTTT
CASSTGLTNTGELFF
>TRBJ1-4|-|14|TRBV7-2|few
TGTGCCAGCGCATGGGCCGGAGGAAGGGAAAAACTGTTTTTT
CASAWAGGREKLFF
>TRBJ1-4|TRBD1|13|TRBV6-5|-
TGTGCCAGCAGTTACGGTAGCAGGGGGACACTGTTTTTT
CASSYGSRGTLFF
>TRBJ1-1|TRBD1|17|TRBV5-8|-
TGTGCCAGCAGATGGGGACAGGGGTTGTCTGGGAACACTGAAGCTTTCTTT
CASRWGQGLSGNTEAFF
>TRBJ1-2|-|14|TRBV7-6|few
TGTGCCAGCAGCTTAGAGGGGTTCAACTATGGCTACACCTTC
CASSLEGFNYGYTF
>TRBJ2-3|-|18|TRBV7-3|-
TGTGCCAGCAGCTTCCCGGGACCCAGGGTTGGTAGCACAGATACGCAGTATTTT
CASSFPGPRVGSTDTQYF
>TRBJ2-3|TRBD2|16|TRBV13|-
TGTGCCAGCAGCTCCCCCGGACTAGCGTTCACAGATACGCAGTATTTT
CASSSPGLAFTDTQYF
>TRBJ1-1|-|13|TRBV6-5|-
TGTGCCAGCAGTTACACGGCTCGCACTGAAGCTTTCTTT
CASSYTARTEAFF
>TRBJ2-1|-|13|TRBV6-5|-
TGTGCCAGCAGTTACGAGGTCCGGGGTGAGCAGTTCTTC
CASSYEVRGEQFF
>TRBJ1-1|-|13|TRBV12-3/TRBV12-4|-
TGTGCCAGCAGTTCACGACGACAGAGCGAAGCTTTCTTT
CASSSRRQSEAFF
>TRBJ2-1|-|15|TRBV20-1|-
TGCAGTGCTAGTACTCTAGTGGGGGGCGGCAATGAGCAGTTCTTC
CSASTLVGGGNEQFF
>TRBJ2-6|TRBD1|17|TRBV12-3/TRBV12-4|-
TGTGCCAGCAGTCGGACAGGGGGACGCTCTGGGGCCAACGTCCTGACTTTC
CASSRTGGRSGANVLTF
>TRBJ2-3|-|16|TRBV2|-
TGTGCCAGCAGTATCGCCCGGGACACTCGCACAGATACGCAGTATTTT
CASSIARDTRTDTQYF
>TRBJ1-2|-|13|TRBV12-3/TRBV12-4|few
TGTGCCAGCAGTTTATTAGAGGGTTCCTCGGGCACCTTC
CASSLLEGSSGTF
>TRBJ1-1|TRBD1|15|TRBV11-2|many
TGTGCCAGCAGCCAGCGACAGGGGTTGAACACTGAAGCTTTCTTT
CASSQRQGLNTEAFF
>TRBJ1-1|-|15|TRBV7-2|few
TGTGCCAGCAGCTTGGGACCGTTCATGAACACTGAAGCTTTCTTT
CASSLGPFMNTEAFF
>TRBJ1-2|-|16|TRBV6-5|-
TGTGCCAGCAGTCCACGAGGCCTATTAGGGGACTATGGCTACACCTTC
CASSPRGLLGDYGYTF
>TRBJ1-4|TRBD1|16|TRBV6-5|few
TGTGCCAGCAGTTACCGGACAGGGGTGGCTAATGAAAAACTGTTTTTT
CASSYRTGVANEKLFF
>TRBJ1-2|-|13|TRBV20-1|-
TGCAGTGCTAGAGTGGGGGTGAACTATGGCTACACCTTC
CSARVGVNYGYTF
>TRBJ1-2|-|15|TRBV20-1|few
TGCAGTGCTGGCTGGGAATCACAGGTACTAGACGGCTACACCTTC
CSAGWESQVLDGYTF
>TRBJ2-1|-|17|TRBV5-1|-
TGCGCCAGCAGCTTGGTTCCCGTGGCTAGCTCCTACAATGAGCAGTTCTTC
CASSLVPVASSYNEQFF
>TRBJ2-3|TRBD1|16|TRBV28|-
TGTGCCAGCAGTTTAACAAGGGACAGGGCGAGAGATACGCAGTATTTT
CASSLTRDRARDTQYF
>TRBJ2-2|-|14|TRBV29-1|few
TGCAGCGTTGATTTTGGGGGGCGAACCGGGGAGCTGTTTTTT
CSVDFGGRTGELFF
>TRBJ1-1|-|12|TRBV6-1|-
TGTGCCAGCAGTTGGGGGCAAACTGAAGCTTTCTTT
CASSWGQTEAFF